Listed below are T cell receptor beta chains from one sample, sequenced in a study of beta chain features in type 1 diabetes. Profiled with immunoSEQ multiplex PCR; TCRdb holds only in-frame clones, not every one. This table has some 640,000 clones, roughly an eighth appearing once. Sequenced material: naive CD4+ T cells from blood. The receptors here all came from a man aged 18-30 years with type 1 diabetes. CDR3s include the opening cysteine and the closing phenylalanine or tryptophan. The order of the fields is J gene, clone size, V gene, D gene, CDR3 DNA, CDR3 protein. The D gene is left open where the match is weak. Clone size is stated in some rows and not others, as once, few, many or a class when expanded.

TRBJ2-1 . TRBV6-5 TRBD2 TGTGCCAGCAGTTCCTCTAGCGGGAGTTCGGGCAATGAGCAGTTCTTC CASSSSSGSSGNEQFF
TRBJ1-4 few TRBV10-3 . TGTGCCGCCAGGAATTTGGACGAAAAACTGTTTTTT CAARNLDEKLFF
TRBJ1-6 few TRBV30 . TGTGCCTGGATGCCGACTGGCTCACCCCTCCACTTT CAWMPTGSPLHF
TRBJ2-7 . TRBV5-1 . TGCGCCAGCAGCTTAGGGTTCCACGAGCAGTACTTC CASSLGFHEQYF
TRBJ2-3 . TRBV2 . TGTGCCAGCAAGGGAGTTCCAGATACGCAGTATTTT CASKGVPDTQYF
TRBJ1-5 . TRBV7-9 . TGTGCCAGCAGCTTGCAAGGGGCCTCTTCAGGGCCCCAGCATTTT CASSLQGASSGPQHF
TRBJ2-3 . TRBV9 TRBD1 TGTGCCAGCAGCGTTCAAGGACAGGGGGTCACAGATACGCAGTATTTT CASSVQGQGVTDTQYF
TRBJ1-5 . TRBV27 . TGTGCCAGCAGGGCAAGAAAAATCAATAGCAATCAGCCCCAGCATTTT CASRARKINSNQPQHF
TRBJ1-2 . TRBV7-2 . TGTGCCAGCACGATTACAGGGAACTATGGCTACACCTTC CASTITGNYGYTF
TRBJ2-7 few TRBV18 . TGTGCCAGCTCACCACTTTCGGCTATCTGGGAGCAGTACTTC CASSPLSAIWEQYF
TRBJ1-2 . TRBV7-9 . TGTGCCAGCAGCTTTTTCTCACCACACCAAGCTGGCTACACCTTC CASSFFSPHQAGYTF
TRBJ2-5 few TRBV7-2 . TGTGCCAGCAGCCCCAGCCGAGTCCAAGAGACCCAGTACTTC CASSPSRVQETQYF
TRBJ1-5 few TRBV7-2 . TGTGCCAGCAGCCCAGCGGTACTCCAGCCCCAGCATTTT CASSPAVLQPQHF
TRBJ2-5 few TRBV18 TRBD1 TGTGCCAGCTCACCACGGTCCCAGGGGGCAGAGACCCAGTACTTC CASSPRSQGAETQYF
TRBJ1-2 . TRBV30 TRBD1 TGTGCCTGGATCCCAGGACAGGGGGCTTTTGGCTACACCTTC CAWIPGQGAFGYTF
TRBJ2-7 . TRBV15 . TGTGCCACCAGAAGAGGTTCAGCCTCCTACGAGCAGTACTTC CATRRGSASYEQYF
TRBJ2-7 few TRBV4-2 TRBD2 TGTGCCAGCAGCCAACGGCCCGGGGGGGGTAGCTCCTACGAGCAGTACTTC CASSQRPGGGSSYEQYF
TRBJ1-2 few TRBV28 . TGTGCCAGCAGTTTGTTTGACTACTGCACCTTC CASSLFDYCTF
TRBJ2-5 . TRBV9 TRBD2 TGTGCCAGCAGCGTAGATGGGACTAGCGGGAGGGGAGTAAGAGAGACCCAGTACTTC CASSVDGTSGRGVRETQYF
TRBJ2-1 few TRBV6-5 TRBD2 TGTGCCAGCAGTGCCCTAGGGACTAGCGGGAGTGAGCAGTTCTTC CASSALGTSGSEQFF
TRBJ1-4 few TRBV7-9 TRBD1 TGTGCCAGCAGCCCTCGGACAGGGACTGCAACTAATGAAAAACTGTTTTTT CASSPRTGTATNEKLFF
TRBJ2-6 few TRBV30 . TGTGCCTGGATGGAGTGGGGCTCTGGGGCCAACGTCCTGACTTTC CAWMEWGSGANVLTF